Detailed here is one TCR beta chain. The use of a sample-barcoded 5' primer and a J-beta primer mix characterized a second PCR of roughly 6 to 11 cycles. TCRdb re-called the 5' RACE reads with MiXCR, one entry per CDR3 protein. The repertoire holds over 600,000 distinct CDR3 sequences, under 25% seen once, with approximately 3.7% in the top ten. This specimen comes from a study of blood T cells in healthy people across ages. Germline V gene data show CDR1 as MGHRA and CDR2 as YSYEKL. The V and J ends lost 3 bases and 1 base respectively, with 14 bases between them. There are 16 residues in the CDR3. Total RNA, at least 6 micrograms per sample, came from PBMCs.

The TCR sequence derives from a man aged 70-80 years in good health. This chain links TRBV4-1 with TRBJ2-3, with D perhaps TRBD2 (6 bases). The sequenced material came from blood. The CDR3 loop reads CASSQLIAVRTDTQYF. Here the CDR3 DNA reads TGCGCCAGCAGCCAGCTCATAGCGGTACGCACAGATACGCAGTATTTT.